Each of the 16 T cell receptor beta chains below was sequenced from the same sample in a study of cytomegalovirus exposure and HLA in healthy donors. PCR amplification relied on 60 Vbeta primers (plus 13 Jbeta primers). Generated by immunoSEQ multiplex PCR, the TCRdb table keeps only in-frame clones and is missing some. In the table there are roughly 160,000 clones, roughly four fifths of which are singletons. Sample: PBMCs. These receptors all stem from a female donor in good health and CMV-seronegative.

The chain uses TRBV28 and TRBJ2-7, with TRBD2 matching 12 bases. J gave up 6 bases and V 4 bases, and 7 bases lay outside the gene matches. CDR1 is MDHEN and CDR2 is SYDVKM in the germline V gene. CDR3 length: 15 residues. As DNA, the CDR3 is TGTGCCAGCAGTTCGCCCCTAGCGGGAGGGACCGAGCAGTACTTC. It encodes CASSSPLAGGTEQYF.

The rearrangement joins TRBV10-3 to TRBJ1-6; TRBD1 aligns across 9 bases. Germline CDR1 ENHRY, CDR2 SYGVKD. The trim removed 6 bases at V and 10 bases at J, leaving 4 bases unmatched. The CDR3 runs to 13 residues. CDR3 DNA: TGTGCCATCAGACCGGGACAGGGATCACCCCTCCACTTT. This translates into CAIRPGQGSPLHF.

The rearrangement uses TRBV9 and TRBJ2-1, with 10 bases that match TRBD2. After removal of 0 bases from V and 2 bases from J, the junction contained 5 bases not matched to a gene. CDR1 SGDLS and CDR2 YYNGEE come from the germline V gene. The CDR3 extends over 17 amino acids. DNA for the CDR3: TGTGCCAGCAGCGTAGGGTTAGCGGGAGGCCCCTACAATGAGCAGTTCTTC. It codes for CASSVGLAGGPYNEQFF.

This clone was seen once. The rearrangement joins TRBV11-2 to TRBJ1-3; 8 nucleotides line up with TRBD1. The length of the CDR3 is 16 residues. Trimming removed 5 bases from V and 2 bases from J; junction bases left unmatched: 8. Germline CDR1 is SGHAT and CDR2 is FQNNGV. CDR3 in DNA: TGTGCCAGCAGCCTAGCACAGGGGGTCGCTGGAAACACCATATATTTT. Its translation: CASSLAQGVAGNTIYF.

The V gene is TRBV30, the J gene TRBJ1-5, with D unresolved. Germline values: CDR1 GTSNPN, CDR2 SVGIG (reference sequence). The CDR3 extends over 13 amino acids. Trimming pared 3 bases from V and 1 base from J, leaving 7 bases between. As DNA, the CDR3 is TGTGCCTGGAGCCAGAGGAGCAATCAGCCCCAGCATTTT. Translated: CAWSQRSNQPQHF.

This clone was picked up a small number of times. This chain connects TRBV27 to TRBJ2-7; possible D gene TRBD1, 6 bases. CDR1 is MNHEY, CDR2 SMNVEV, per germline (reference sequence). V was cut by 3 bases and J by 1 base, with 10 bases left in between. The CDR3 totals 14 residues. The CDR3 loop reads CASSFQGLSYEQYF. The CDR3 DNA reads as TGTGCCAGCAGTTTCCAGGGGCTTTCCTACGAGCAGTACTTC.

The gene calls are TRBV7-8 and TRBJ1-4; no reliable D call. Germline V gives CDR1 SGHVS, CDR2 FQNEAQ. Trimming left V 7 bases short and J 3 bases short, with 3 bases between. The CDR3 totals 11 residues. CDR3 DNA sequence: TGTGCCAGCATCGCTAATGAAAAACTGTTTTTT. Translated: CASIANEKLFF.

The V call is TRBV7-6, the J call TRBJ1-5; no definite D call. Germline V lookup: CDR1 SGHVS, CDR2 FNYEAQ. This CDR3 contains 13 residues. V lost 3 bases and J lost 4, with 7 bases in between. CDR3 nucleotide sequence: TGTGCCAGCAGCTTGACATTTAATCAGCCCCAGCATTTT. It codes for CASSLTFNQPQHF.

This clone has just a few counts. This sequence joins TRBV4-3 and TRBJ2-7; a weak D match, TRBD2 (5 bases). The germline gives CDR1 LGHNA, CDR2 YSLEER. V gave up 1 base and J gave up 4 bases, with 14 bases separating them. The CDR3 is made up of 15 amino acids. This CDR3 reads CASSQVGAREYEQYF. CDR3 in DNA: TGCGCCAGCAGCCAAGTCGGAGCGAGGGAATACGAGCAGTACTTC.

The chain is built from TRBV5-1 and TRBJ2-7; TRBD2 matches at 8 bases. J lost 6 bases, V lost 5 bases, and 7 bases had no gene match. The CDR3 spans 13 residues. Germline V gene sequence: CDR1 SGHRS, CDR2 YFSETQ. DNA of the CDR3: TGCGCCAGCAGGGCAGCGGGGGAAAGCGAGCAGTACTTC. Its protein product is CASRAAGESEQYF.

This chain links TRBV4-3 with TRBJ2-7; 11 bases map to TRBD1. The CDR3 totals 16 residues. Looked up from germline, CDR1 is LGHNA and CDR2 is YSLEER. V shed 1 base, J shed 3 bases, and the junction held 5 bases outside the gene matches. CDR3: CASSQGGQGGNYEQYF. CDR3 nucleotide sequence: TGCGCCAGCAGCCAAGGGGGACAGGGGGGTAACTACGAGCAGTACTTC.

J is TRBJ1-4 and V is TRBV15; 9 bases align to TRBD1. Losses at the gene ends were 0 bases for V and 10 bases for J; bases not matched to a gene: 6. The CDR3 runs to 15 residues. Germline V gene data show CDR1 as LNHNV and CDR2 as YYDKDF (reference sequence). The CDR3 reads CATSRDGGQGRKLFF. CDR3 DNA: TGTGCCACCAGCAGAGATGGCGGACAGGGGCGAAAACTGTTTTTT.

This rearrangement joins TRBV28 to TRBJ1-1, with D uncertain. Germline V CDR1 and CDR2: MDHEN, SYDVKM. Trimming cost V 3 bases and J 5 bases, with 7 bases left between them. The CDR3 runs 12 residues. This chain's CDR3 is CASSFVRTEAFF. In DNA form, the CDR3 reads TGTGCCAGCAGTTTCGTCAGAACTGAAGCTTTCTTT.

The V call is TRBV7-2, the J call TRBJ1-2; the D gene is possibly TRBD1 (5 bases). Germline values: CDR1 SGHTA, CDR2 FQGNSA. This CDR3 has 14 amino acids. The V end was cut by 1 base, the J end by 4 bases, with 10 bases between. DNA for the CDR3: TGTGCCAGCAGCTTAGGGCAGGGCTCCTATGGCTACACCTTC. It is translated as CASSLGQGSYGYTF.

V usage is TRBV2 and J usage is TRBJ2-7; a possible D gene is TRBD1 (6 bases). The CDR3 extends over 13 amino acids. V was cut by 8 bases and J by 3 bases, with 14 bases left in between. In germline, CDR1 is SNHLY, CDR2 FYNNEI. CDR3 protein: CASGRTGSYEQYF. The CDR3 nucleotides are TGTGCCAGCGGGCGTACAGGGAGCTACGAGCAGTACTTC.

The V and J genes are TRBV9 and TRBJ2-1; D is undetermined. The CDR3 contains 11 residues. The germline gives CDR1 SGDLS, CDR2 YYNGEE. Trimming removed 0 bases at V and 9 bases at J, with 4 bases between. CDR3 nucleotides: TGTGCCAGCAGCGTAGGGGCTGAGCAGTTCTTC. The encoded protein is CASSVGAEQFF.